These 24 T cell receptor beta chains share one sample of origin, sequenced in a study of cytomegalovirus exposure and HLA in healthy donors. Use of 60 Vbeta and 13 Jbeta primers characterized the PCR. Sequenced by immunoSEQ multiplex PCR; TCRdb stores in-frame clones only, minus some. Found here are 220,000 or so clones, roughly 80% of them singletons; the top ten hold less than 3%. Sequences were obtained from PBMCs. The receptors stem from a middle-aged woman in good health and CMV-seronegative.

The chain uses TRBV27 and TRBJ2-7, with a weak D call TRBD2 (6 bases). Germline CDR1 and CDR2: MNHEY and SMNVEV (reference sequence). V gave up 5 bases and J gave up 2 bases, with 16 bases separating them. This CDR3 spans 15 amino acids. The DNA of the CDR3 is TGTGCCAGCAGTGTAGCGGTAGACGGCACCTACGAGCAGTACTTC. It is translated as CASSVAVDGTYEQYF.

CDR3 in DNA: TGTGCCAGCAGCCGACAGCTATACACAGATACGCAGTATTTT. Protein sequence: CASSRQLYTDTQYF. The V gene is TRBV4-2, the J gene TRBJ2-3, with D possibly matching TRBD1 (5 bases). This CDR3 has 14 amino acids. The V and J ends lost 4 bases and 2 bases respectively, with 10 bases between them. Germline CDR1 LGHNA, CDR2 YNFKEQ.

The V and J genes are TRBV5-4 and TRBJ1-2; D unresolved. CDR1 is SGHNT, CDR2 YYREEE, per germline (reference sequence). Trimming took off 4 bases at V and 10 bases at J, with 14 bases between the two ends. The CDR3 is 12 residues long. As DNA, the CDR3 is TGTGCCAGCAGCGACCAAGCCAGGTTCTACACCTTC. Encoded protein: CASSDQARFYTF.

The J gene is TRBJ2-3, the V gene TRBV7-2, with D tentatively TRBD1 (5 bases). This CDR3 region has 13 residues. From germline, CDR1 is SGHTA and CDR2 FQGNSA. Trimming shortened V by 0 bases and J by 8 bases, and 9 bases separated the two germline ends. DNA of the CDR3: TGTGCCAGCAGCTTAGCGGGGCCGGGTACGCAGTATTTT. Its protein product is CASSLAGPGTQYF.

The chain recombines TRBV14 with TRBJ1-2, with D unclear. This CDR3 contains 15 residues. CDR1 and CDR2 (germline): SGHDN, FVKESK. Trimming removed 4 bases at V and 4 bases at J, with 16 bases between. The CDR3: CASSPEWTAGYGYTF. CDR3 coding DNA: TGTGCCAGCAGCCCGGAATGGACGGCGGGCTATGGCTACACCTTC.

J is TRBJ1-2 and V is TRBV7-7, with D perhaps TRBD1 (6 bases). The CDR3 contains 20 residues. V was trimmed by 1 base and J by 2 bases, leaving 26 bases between them. In germline, CDR1 is SSHAT, CDR2 FNYEAQ (reference sequence). CDR3 in amino acids: CASSLEFGAGTPKNNYGYTF. In DNA, the CDR3 is TGTGCCAGCAGCTTAGAATTTGGAGCCGGGACACCGAAGAACAACTATGGCTACACCTTC.

This chain connects TRBV2 to TRBJ2-1; TRBD2 aligns across 12 bases. Germline V gene sequence: CDR1 SNHLY, CDR2 FYNNEI. The CDR3 covers 15 residues. Germline trimming cut 8 bases from V and 4 bases from J; bases unmatched to any gene: 6. CDR3 sequence reads: CASVEGLAGYNEQFF. The CDR3 DNA reads as TGTGCCAGCGTTGAGGGACTAGCGGGTTACAATGAGCAGTTCTTC.

The chain combines TRBV13 with TRBJ1-3, with a possible D match to TRBD1 (6 bases). CDR1 and CDR2 from the germline V gene are PRHDT and FYEKMQ (reference sequence). The CDR3 totals 16 residues. Trimming cost V 4 bases and J 0 bases, with 13 bases left between them. CDR3 residues: CASSSPTGSSGNTIYF. CDR3 sequence (DNA): TGTGCCAGCAGCTCCCCGACAGGCAGCTCTGGAAACACCATATATTTT.

A single count supports this clone. This chain connects TRBV7-9 to TRBJ1-2; 8 bases are shared with TRBD1. Losses at the gene ends were 1 base for V and 6 bases for J; bases not matched to a gene: 1. The germline V gene encodes CDR1 SEHNR and CDR2 FQNEAQ (reference sequence). The CDR3 has 13 amino acids. The CDR3 protein is CASSLGQGNGYTF. CDR3 sequence (DNA): TGTGCCAGCAGCTTAGGACAGGGGAATGGCTACACCTTC.

The chain recombines TRBV19 with TRBJ1-2, with D maybe TRBD1 (6 bases). The CDR3 length is 15 residues. From germline, CDR1 is LNHDA and CDR2 SQIVND (reference sequence). V lost 3 bases to trimming and J lost 4 bases, with 15 bases between them. For the CDR3, the DNA is TGTGCCAGTAGTATGGCGGCAGGGGAAGGCTATGGCTACACCTTC. Protein: CASSMAAGEGYGYTF.

The chain links TRBV19 to TRBJ2-1; 8 nucleotides match TRBD1. CDR1 is LNHDA, CDR2 SQIVND, per germline (reference sequence). The length of the CDR3 is 16 residues. The V gene end was trimmed by 0 bases and the J gene end by 6 bases; junction bases not matched to a gene: 7. The CDR3 DNA reads TGTGCCAGTAGTATAGATCTCGGACAGGGAGGCAATGAGCAGTTCTTC. It is translated as CASSIDLGQGGNEQFF.

V is TRBV5-1 and J is TRBJ1-1; 9 bases fit TRBD1. The CDR3 covers 15 residues. Unmatched junction bases numbered 8, after V lost 0 bases and J lost 8 bases. CDR1 is SGHRS, CDR2 YFSETQ, per germline. The CDR3 is CASSLVGDRVGEAFF. The CDR3 coding sequence is TGCGCCAGCAGCTTGGTGGGGGACAGGGTTGGAGAAGCTTTCTTT.

A word on this clone: The junction does not match germline at one end; this may be a read error. The V and J genes are TRBV7-9 and TRBJ2-7; a weak D match, TRBD1 (5 bases). The germline V gene has CDR1 SEHNR and CDR2 FQNEAQ (reference sequence). This CDR3 comprises 12 residues. The CDR3 nucleotides read TGTTCCAGCAGCCCCGACAGTCCCGAGCAGTACTTC. Protein sequence: CSSSPDSPEQYF.

The rearrangement joins TRBV28 to TRBJ2-7; 7 bases map to TRBD1. Germline V gene sequence: CDR1 MDHEN, CDR2 SYDVKM. The CDR3 extends over 14 amino acids. V lost 5 bases, J lost 0 bases, and 4 bases stayed unmatched. The CDR3 reads CASSPGTVSYEQYF. DNA for the CDR3: TGTGCCAGCAGTCCGGGGACAGTCTCCTACGAGCAGTACTTC.

The chain links TRBV19 to TRBJ2-6, with 7 bases fitting TRBD1. Germline CDR1 reads LNHDA; CDR2 reads SQIVND (reference sequence). The length of the CDR3 is 18 residues. The V segment lost 8 bases and the J segment 1 base; nucleotides outside the gene matches: 14. The CDR3 reads CASRPLQGRFSGANVLTF. CDR3 bases: TGTGCCAGTCGACCGTTACAGGGGAGATTTTCTGGGGCCAACGTCCTGACTTTC.

The chain couples TRBV6-1 to TRBJ2-1; 7 nucleotides line up with TRBD2. CDR1 and CDR2 (germline): MNHNS, SASEGT. With 10 bases clipped from V and 6 bases from J, the junction kept 15 bases outside the gene matches. The CDR3 contains 15 residues. CDR3 nucleotides: TGTGCCACCACCCTAATCAGCGGGATCATCAATGAGCAGTTCTTC. As protein: CATTLISGIINEQFF.

V gene TRBV19 combines with J gene TRBJ2-7, with D perhaps TRBD1 (6 bases). Germline-derived CDR1 and CDR2 are LNHDA and SQIVND (reference sequence). The ends were cut back, 6 bases at V and 5 bases at J, with 23 bases in the middle. The CDR3 is 16 residues long. The CDR3 region is CASRPGTRAGSHEQYF. CDR3 bases: TGTGCCAGTAGGCCCGGGACAAGGGCCGGCAGCCACGAGCAGTACTTC.

This clone has more than one count but fewer than ten. The J gene is TRBJ2-7, the V gene TRBV6-1; 10 bases are shared with TRBD1. CDR3 length equals 14 residues. V was clipped by 4 bases and J by 2 bases; unmatched bases: 2. The germline V gene encodes CDR1 MNHNS and CDR2 SASEGT. CDR3 sequence (DNA): TGTGCCAGCAGTGTTGGACAGGGGGCCTACGAGCAGTACTTC. This sequence encodes CASSVGQGAYEQYF.

Regarding this clone: Other DNA sequences from this sample encode an identical CDR3 as well. The rearrangement uses TRBV5-8 and TRBJ1-1, with D uncertain. The CDR3 is 13 amino acids. CDR1 and CDR2 (germline): SGHTS, YDEGEE. The V gene lost 0 bases and the J gene lost 1 base, with 4 bases spanning the gap. CDR3 sequence reads: CASSLDRNTEAFF. CDR3 sequence (DNA): TGTGCCAGCAGCTTGGACAGGAACACTGAAGCTTTCTTT.

The chain recombines TRBV7-3 with TRBJ2-1; 9 bases map to TRBD1. V shed 4 bases, J shed 4 bases, and the junction held 5 bases outside the gene matches. The CDR3 is made up of 15 amino acids. Germline V CDR1 and CDR2: SGHTA, FQGTGA. CDR3 region: CASSSGQGPYNEQFF. As DNA, the CDR3 is TGTGCCAGCAGCTCCGGACAGGGGCCTTACAATGAGCAGTTCTTC.

The chain combines TRBV7-9 with TRBJ2-2; D unresolved. The germline V and J ends were trimmed by 6 bases and 0 bases, with 8 bases remaining between them. This CDR3 has 14 amino acids. Germline V gene data show CDR1 as SEHNR and CDR2 as FQNEAQ (reference sequence). CDR3 residues: CASSLQTNTGELFF. The CDR3 bases are TGTGCCAGCAGTTTGCAGACGAACACCGGGGAGCTGTTTTTT.

The gene calls are TRBV9 and TRBJ1-4; D not resolved. CDR3 size: 14 residues. V lost 2 bases and J 1 base, leaving 6 bases between the germline ends. From germline, CDR1 is SGDLS and CDR2 YYNGEE. This CDR3 is CASSVEGTNEKLFF. CDR3 DNA sequence: TGTGCCAGCAGCGTGGAGGGAACTAATGAAAAACTGTTTTTT. Combining the CDR3 with reference TRBV9 and TRBJ1-4 gives the whole variable domain DSGVTQTPKHLITATGQRVTLRCSPRSGDLSVYWYQQSLDQGLQFLIQYYNGEERAKGNILERFSAQQFPDLHSELNLSSLELGDSALYFCASSVEGTNEKLFFGSGTQLSVL.

The CDR3 region has the DNA TGCGCCGGGTGGCCCCGGGGGGGGGATAGTGTCCCATATACGCAGTATTTT. Translating it yields CAGWPRGGDSVPYTQYF. V and J are TRBV10-2 and TRBJ2-3, with 8 bases identical to TRBD2. The germline V gene has CDR1 WSHSY and CDR2 SAAADI. Trimming removed 11 bases from V and 7 bases from J; junction bases left unmatched: 23. The CDR3 is made up of 17 amino acids.

This rearrangement joins TRBV5-1 to TRBJ2-1, with 13 bases identical to TRBD2. CDR3 length: 17 amino acids. V lost 3 bases and J lost 8; bases outside the gene matches: 11. Germline V gene lookup returns CDR1 SGHRS and CDR2 YFSETQ. CDR3 DNA: TGCGCCAGCAGCTCCGGACTAGCGGGAGCCCCGACCTATGAGCAGTTCTTC. Translating it yields CASSSGLAGAPTYEQFF.